What follows describes a single TCR beta chain. Measured with immunoSEQ multiplex PCR; TCRdb has only the in-frame clones, and not every one. This table holds fewer than 100,000 clones, about 93% found once. CDR3 length: 13 amino acids. V lost 6 bases and J lost 1, with 9 bases in between. The germline V gene has CDR1 KGHSH and CDR2 LQKENI. These data come from a study of T cell changes during pregnancy in multiple sclerosis. The TCR sequence derives from a female donor in good health, enrolled as a control in a pregnancy study. The chain recombines TRBV18 with TRBJ1-1; possibly TRBD1 for D (5 bases). The sequencing used peripheral blood, collected after pregnancy. CDR3 nucleotide sequence: TGTGCCAGCTCCGCAGGGCAGAACACTGAAGCTTTCTTT. It codes for CASSAGQNTEAFF.